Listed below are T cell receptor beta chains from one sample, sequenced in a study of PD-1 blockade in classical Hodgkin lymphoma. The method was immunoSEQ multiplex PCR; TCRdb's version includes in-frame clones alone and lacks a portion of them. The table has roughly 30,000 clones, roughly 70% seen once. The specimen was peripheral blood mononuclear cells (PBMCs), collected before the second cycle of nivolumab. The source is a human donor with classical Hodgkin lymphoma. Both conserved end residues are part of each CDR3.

CASTHGQYGYTF	TRBV6-5	TRBJ1-2	12
CASSPEVATYNEQFF	TRBV18	TRBJ2-1	15
CASSRGISYEQYF	TRBV7-9	TRBJ2-7	13
CASRDRGENYGYTF	TRBV6-5	TRBJ1-2	14
CASSQVVTGLAKNIQYF	TRBV4-3	TRBJ2-4	17
CASSTLLAPLHF	TRBV19	TRBJ1-6	12
CASSRREGSYNEQFF	TRBV19	TRBJ2-1	15
CASSIGLPWGSPLHF	TRBV6-6	TRBJ1-6	15
CASSEALSSTDTQYF	TRBV6-1	TRBJ2-3	15
CASSPARQGYRNQPQHF	TRBV18	TRBJ1-5	17
CASSSGTGGIDTQYF	TRBV7-9	TRBJ2-3	15
CASSIRGRETQYF	TRBV19	TRBJ2-5	13
CASSMLLSEQYF	TRBV19	TRBJ2-7	12
CASSPIVSGGQETQYF	TRBV19	TRBJ2-5	16
CASSLEHQGRGSSNTEAFF	TRBV7-8	TRBJ1-1	19
CASSGTSGSRGEQFF	TRBV18	TRBJ2-1	15
CASSQQGVPHEAFF	TRBV5-6	TRBJ1-1	14
CASSLWTPQPNEQYF	TRBV11-2	TRBJ2-7	15
CASSQRRLAGGYEQYF	TRBV28	TRBJ2-7	16
CASSLEGSYEQYF	TRBV5-4	TRBJ2-7	13
CASSWLAGGQETQYF	TRBV19	TRBJ2-5	15
CASSIRGVAKNIQYF	TRBV19	TRBJ2-4	15
CASSLSEEETQYF	TRBV5-1	TRBJ2-5	13
CASRATSGYNEQFF	TRBV2	TRBJ2-1	14
CASSPGTAYEQYF	TRBV18	TRBJ2-7	13
CASSFRAPYFYEQYF	TRBV5-6	TRBJ2-7	15
CASSLGARYEQYF	TRBV11-2	TRBJ2-7	13
CASSSGLAGVYEQYF	TRBV5-1	TRBJ2-7	15
CASSLYWGFSNQPQHF	TRBV28	TRBJ1-5	16
CASSSRTAPSTDTQYF	TRBV5-4	TRBJ2-3	16
CASSLQGAGQPQHF	TRBV27	TRBJ1-5	14
CASSPGVQGTGELFF	TRBV7-9	TRBJ2-2	15
CASSQDRSGGYTF	TRBV14	TRBJ1-2	13
CASSVVGQGGWETQYF	TRBV9	TRBJ2-5	16
CASSSPSLGSTNEKLFF	TRBV28	TRBJ1-4	17
CASSLEVQGQGYEQYF	TRBV7-2	TRBJ2-7	16
CASSILTGELFF	TRBV19	TRBJ2-2	12
CASSVEAERGNTIYF	TRBV9	TRBJ1-3	15
CSVEGTGGFMNTEAFF	TRBV29-1	TRBJ1-1	16